These 22 T cell receptor beta chains originate from one sample sequenced in a study of beta chain features in type 1 diabetes. Study results and caveats: All four CD4+ subsets of Type 1 diabetes patients contained TCRB CDR3s that were moderately but significantly shorter.

Since all of the isolated RNA was reverse transcribed, expressed TCRB transcripts were what got sequenced. Some clones are missing from TCRdb's copy, which holds only in-frame ones; the method was immunoSEQ multiplex PCR. The data contain 93,000 or so clones, about 26% of them seen just once; the ten biggest clones take up around 0.5%. These receptors lack a known antigen. Sequenced sample: central memory CD4+ T cells from blood. The receptors stem from a woman between 18 and 29 years old with type 1 diabetes.

This clone was observed at least ten times. The genes are TRBV29-1 and TRBJ2-6; D possibly corresponds to TRBD2 (5 bases). This CDR3 region has 15 residues. V was pared by 4 bases and J by 1 base, with 11 bases between. Germline CDR1 and CDR2: SQVTM and ANQGSEA. The CDR3 region is CSVGLAESGANVLTF. CDR3 bases: TGCAGCGTTGGTCTAGCTGAATCTGGGGCCAACGTCCTGACTTTC. Based on the CDR3 plus reference TRBV29-1 and TRBJ2-6, the full variable domain is SAVISQKPSRDICQRGTSLTIQCQVDSQVTMMFWYRQQPGQSLTLIATANQGSEATYESGFVIDKFPISRPNLTFSTLTVSNMSPEDSSIYLCSVGLAESGANVLTFGAGSRLTVL.

The chain joins TRBV30 to TRBJ2-3, with 8 bases identical to TRBD2. V gave up 0 bases and J gave up 10 bases; unmatched junction bases: 12. This CDR3 region has 15 residues. CDR1 and CDR2 from the germline V gene are GTSNPN and SVGIG (reference sequence). The DNA for the CDR3 is TGTGCCTGGAGTGTCGGTAGCGGGGCTGGAATTTCGCAGTATTTT. Its translation: CAWSVGSGAGISQYF. Based on the CDR3 plus reference TRBV30 and TRBJ2-3, the full variable domain is SQTIHQWPATLVQPVGSPLSLECTVEGTSNPNLYWYRQAAGRGLQLLFYSVGIGQISSEVPQNLSASRPQDRQFILSSKKLLLSDSGFYLCAWSVGSGAGISQYFGPGTRLTVL.

This clone was seen a few times. The CDR3 is CASSLRGQGKQFF. CDR3 coding DNA: TGTGCCAGCAGCTTAAGGGGACAGGGGAAGCAGTTCTTC. V gene TRBV7-9 combines with J gene TRBJ2-1, with 10 bases lining up with TRBD1. The CDR3 is 13 residues long. Germline V gene data show CDR1 as SEHNR and CDR2 as FQNEAQ (reference sequence). V shed 2 bases, J shed 11 bases, and the junction held 3 bases outside the gene matches. Full variable domain (outside the CDR3, taken from reference TRBV7-9 and TRBJ2-1): DTGVSQNPRHKITKRGQNVTFRCDPISEHNRLYWYRQTLGQGPEFLTYFQNEAQLEKSRLLSDRFSAERPKGSFSTLEIQRTEQGDSAMYLCASSLRGQGKQFFGPGTRLTVL.

The rearrangement links TRBV29-1 to TRBJ2-5; unclear D gene. Trimming took 4 bases from V and 5 from J, leaving 8 bases between them. This CDR3 contains 11 residues. The germline V gene has CDR1 SQVTM and CDR2 ANQGSEA. Here the CDR3 DNA reads TGCAGCGTTGGAATGAGCGAGACCCAGTACTTC. This sequence encodes CSVGMSETQYF.

V gene TRBV20-1 combines with J gene TRBJ2-3, with D possibly being TRBD2 (5 bases). V lost 5 bases and J lost 7, with 10 bases in between. CDR1 is DFQATT, CDR2 SNEGSKA, per germline (reference sequence). The CDR3 covers 11 residues. The CDR3 coding sequence is TGCAGTGCTTGGACTGGGTATACGCAGTATTTT. This gives the protein CSAWTGYTQYF.

There are a few counts of this clone. The chain combines TRBV2 with TRBJ1-5, with D perhaps matching TRBD1 (6 bases). This CDR3 is 14 amino acids long. V was pared by 6 bases and J by 2 bases, with 11 bases between. Germline V CDR1 and CDR2: SNHLY, FYNNEI. CDR3 nucleotides: TGTGCCAGCAGCTCCTACAGGGGCAATCAGCCCCAGCATTTT. Translated: CASSSYRGNQPQHF.

This clone was detected only a few times. The V and J genes are TRBV5-5 and TRBJ2-5, with TRBD1 identical over 9 bases. This CDR3 comprises 14 residues. The germline CDR1 and CDR2 sequences are SGHKS and YYEKEE (reference sequence). The trim removed 4 bases at V and 4 bases at J, leaving 5 bases unmatched. CDR3 region: CASSNTGGVETQYF. The CDR3 DNA is TGTGCCAGCAGCAACACAGGGGGCGTAGAGACCCAGTACTTC.

In nucleotides, the CDR3 is TGTGCCAGCTCACCAGGAGGGAACACTGAAGCTTTCTTT. Residues: CASSPGGNTEAFF. The chain employs TRBV18 and TRBJ1-1; D is uncertain. This CDR3 region has 13 residues. Trimming left V 2 bases short and J 1 base short, with 5 bases between. CDR1 is KGHSH, CDR2 LQKENI, per germline.

This clone was seen more than once but under ten times. The rearrangement joins TRBV7-2 to TRBJ2-3; 8 positions match TRBD2. Unmatched junction bases numbered 4, after V lost 3 bases and J lost 8 bases. The CDR3 spans 13 residues. CDR1 is SGHTA, CDR2 FQGNSA, per germline. The CDR3, as DNA: TGTGCCAGCAGCTTGGACGGGAGGGCTACGCAGTATTTT. It encodes CASSLDGRATQYF.

This sequence joins TRBV6-5 and TRBJ2-6; 7 positions agree with TRBD2. Germline V gene lookup returns CDR1 MNHEY and CDR2 SVGAGI. The CDR3 is 14 residues long. Unmatched junction bases numbered 0, after V lost 7 bases and J lost 0 bases. The CDR3 DNA follows: TGTGCCAGCAAGCGGGACTCTGGGGCCAACGTCCTGACTTTC. Translation gives CASKRDSGANVLTF.

This clone was counted between two and nine times. The chain combines TRBV6-1 with TRBJ2-4; 12 bases line up with TRBD2. Per germline, CDR1 MNHNS and CDR2 SASEGT. The trim removed 2 bases at V and 0 bases at J, leaving 5 bases unmatched. The length of the CDR3 is 18 residues. The CDR3 nucleotides are TGTGCCAGCAGTGAACGACTAGCGGGGGACCTAGCCAAAAACATTCAGTACTTC. Translated, it gives CASSERLAGDLAKNIQYF.

The chain joins TRBV11-2 to TRBJ1-1; D is undetermined. V was cut by 5 bases and J by 5 bases, with 9 bases left in between. Germline V CDR1 and CDR2: SGHAT, FQNNGV. This CDR3 has 12 residues. The CDR3 protein is CASSPRPTEAFF. The CDR3 region has the DNA TGTGCCAGCAGCCCTAGACCGACTGAAGCTTTCTTT.

Only a few counts were recorded for this clone. The chain employs TRBV5-1 and TRBJ2-5; TRBD2 matches 14 bases. CDR1 is SGHRS, CDR2 YFSETQ, per germline. Germline trimming cut 4 bases from V and 5 bases from J; bases unmatched to any gene: 4. The CDR3 is 15 amino acids. CDR3 amino acids: CASSPGLAGVETQYF. The CDR3 bases are TGCGCCAGCAGCCCGGGACTAGCGGGAGTGGAGACCCAGTACTTC.

The chain recombines TRBV10-3 with TRBJ2-2; 10 bases match TRBD2. V trimming: 11 bases; J trimming: 4 bases; junction bases outside the gene matches: 7. The germline gives CDR1 ENHRY, CDR2 SYGVKD. The CDR3 has 14 amino acids. The CDR3 region is CALRIAGGTGELFF. CDR3 nucleotides: TGTGCCCTAAGAATAGCGGGAGGCACCGGGGAGCTGTTTTTT.

The V and J genes are TRBV10-1 and TRBJ2-7; 8 bases agree with TRBD2. Germline CDR1 reads WNHNN; CDR2 reads SYGVQD (reference sequence). The J segment lost 6 bases and the V segment lost 5 bases, leaving 15 bases of the junction unmatched. The CDR3 extends over 16 amino acids. Here the CDR3 DNA reads TGCGCCAGCAGTCCATCTGAGCGGGAGTCACAGGGCGAGCAGTACTTC. This encodes CASSPSERESQGEQYF.

V usage is TRBV18 and J usage is TRBJ2-5; TRBD2 matches at 11 bases. With V trimmed by 0 bases and J by 1 base, 4 bases remained unmatched. Germline values: CDR1 KGHSH, CDR2 LQKENI. CDR3 size: 17 residues. The DNA for the CDR3 is TGTGCCAGCTCACCACCGCTAGCGGGAGGTTCCCAAGAGACCCAGTACTTC. Its protein product is CASSPPLAGGSQETQYF. Full variable domain (rest looked up from reference TRBV18 and TRBJ2-5): NAGVMQNPRHLVRRRGQEARLRCSPMKGHSHVYWYRQLPEEGLKFMVYLQKENIIDESGMPKERFSAEFPKEGPSILRIQQVVRGDSAAYFCASSPPLAGGSQETQYFGPGTRLLVL.

V is TRBV9 and J is TRBJ2-2; a possible D gene is TRBD2 (5 bases). The germline V and J ends were trimmed by 0 bases and 4 bases, with 10 bases remaining between them. CDR3 length equals 15 residues. In germline, CDR1 is SGDLS, CDR2 YYNGEE. In DNA form, the CDR3 reads TGTGCCAGCAGCGTAGCTAGTAGCGTCACCGGGGAGCTGTTTTTT. The encoded protein is CASSVASSVTGELFF.

This clone showed up just a few times. The rearrangement uses TRBV11-2 and TRBJ2-3, with D maybe TRBD1 (5 bases). Germline lookup yields CDR1 SGHAT and CDR2 FQNNGV. The CDR3 contains 15 residues. The ends were cut back, 2 bases at V and 2 bases at J, with 11 bases in the middle. CDR3 bases: TGTGCCAGCAGCTTATCTGACAGATTCACAGATACGCAGTATTTT. Amino acid sequence: CASSLSDRFTDTQYF.

The sample holds one count of this clone. V is TRBV19 and J is TRBJ1-1; D is perhaps TRBD1 (6 bases). Germline values: CDR1 LNHDA, CDR2 SQIVND (reference sequence). Between the trimmed V and J ends, which lost 6 bases and 2 bases, there was a span of 13 bases. This CDR3 comprises 14 residues. The DNA of the CDR3 is TGTGCCAGTAGAAGGGACACTGTCAACACTGAAGCTTTCTTT. Translated, it gives CASRRDTVNTEAFF.

This clone has just a few counts. V usage is TRBV6-6 and J usage is TRBJ2-5, with 8 positions matching TRBD1. From germline, CDR1 is MNHNY and CDR2 SVGAGI (reference sequence). Trimming removed 6 bases from V and 2 bases from J; junction bases left unmatched: 2. This CDR3 has 13 amino acids. The CDR3 bases are TGTGCCAGCAGGGGACAGGCACAAGAGACCCAGTACTTC. As protein: CASRGQAQETQYF.

In this sample, this clone turned up a few times. This chain uses TRBV4-1 with TRBJ2-3; tentative D call: TRBD2 (6 bases). Trimming took off 4 bases at V and 1 base at J, with 12 bases between the two ends. The germline V gene encodes CDR1 MGHRA and CDR2 YSYEKL. The CDR3 is made up of 15 amino acids. The chain's CDR3 is CASSPRTKGTDTQYF. The CDR3 bases are TGCGCCAGCAGCCCACGGACTAAAGGCACAGATACGCAGTATTTT.

This sequence joins TRBV5-4 and TRBJ2-2, with 9 bases that match TRBD1. There are 15 residues in the CDR3. CDR1 and CDR2 from the germline V gene are SGHNT and YYREEE (reference sequence). V trimming: 9 bases; J trimming: 3 bases; junction bases outside the gene matches: 9. The CDR3 DNA follows: TGTGCCACCCACACCGGGACAGGGTACACCGGGGAGCTGTTTTTT. It codes for CATHTGTGYTGELFF.